This entry lists 6 T cell receptor beta chains sequenced from one sample in a study of T cells after yellow fever vaccination. One entry per CDR3 protein results from TCRdb running MiXCR on the 5' RACE reads. The sample yields some 670,000 distinct CDR3 sequences, 12% seen once. The sample here was PBMCs, taken on the day of the yellow fever booster vaccination. Receptors were obtained from a man in his thirties or forties who received the YFV17D yellow fever vaccine.

This clonotype came up a few times. The J gene is TRBJ2-1, the V gene TRBV12-3 or TRBV12-4; a possible D gene is TRBD2 (5 bases). The CDR3 is 16 amino acids. Trimming removed 1 base from V and 3 bases from J, with 13 bases in between. This chain's CDR3 is CASSLVTTGIYNEQFF. CDR3 coding DNA: TGTGCCAGCAGTTTAGTTACCACGGGGATCTACAATGAGCAGTTCTTC.

This clonotype was counted only a few times. This chain connects TRBV6-2 or TRBV6-3 to TRBJ2-4, with 11 bases that match TRBD1. Germline V gene data show CDR1 as MNHEY and CDR2 as SVGEGT. V was clipped by 6 bases and J by 8 bases; unmatched bases: 3. CDR3 length: 13 residues. The CDR3: CASRDRGLDIQYF. CDR3 nucleotide sequence: TGTGCCAGCAGGGACAGGGGGCTGGACATTCAGTACTTC.

The chain recombines TRBV29-1 with TRBJ2-1, with 8 bases aligning to TRBD2. Germline trimming cut 2 bases from V and 0 bases from J; bases unmatched to any gene: 3. The CDR3 loop spans 15 amino acids. In germline, CDR1 is SQVTM, CDR2 ANQGSEA. The CDR3 sequence: CSVELAGFSYNEQFF. CDR3 nucleotides: TGCAGCGTTGAACTAGCGGGTTTCTCCTACAATGAGCAGTTCTTC.

This clonotype was counted between two and nine times. The chain joins TRBV10-3 to TRBJ2-1; 7 positions agree with TRBD2. The CDR3 sequence is 13 residues long. The germline gives CDR1 ENHRY, CDR2 SYGVKD. Trimming cost V 11 bases and J 10 bases; bases outside gene matches: 14. Here the CDR3 DNA reads TGTGCCGTAACTAGCGCTGCAGGCAGAGAGCAGTTCTTC. Protein: CAVTSAAGREQFF.

This chain uses TRBV7-6 with TRBJ2-5, with 11 nucleotides matching TRBD2. This CDR3 has 16 amino acids. Looked up from germline, CDR1 is SGHVS and CDR2 is FNYEAQ. V lost 3 bases and J lost 1; bases outside the gene matches: 4. This CDR3 is CASSFTSGGIQETQYF. The CDR3 region has the DNA TGTGCCAGCAGCTTCACTAGCGGGGGTATCCAAGAGACCCAGTACTTC.

In its sample, this clonotype was seen a few times. The chain couples TRBV5-1 to TRBJ2-3; D remains ambiguous. V shed 1 base and J shed 6 bases, with 12 bases lying between them. This CDR3 is 14 amino acids long. The germline V gene encodes CDR1 SGHRS and CDR2 YFSETQ. CDR3 DNA: TGCGCCAGCAGCTTGTCGCCGGCGTGGGATACGCAGTATTTT. Its protein product is CASSLSPAWDTQYF.